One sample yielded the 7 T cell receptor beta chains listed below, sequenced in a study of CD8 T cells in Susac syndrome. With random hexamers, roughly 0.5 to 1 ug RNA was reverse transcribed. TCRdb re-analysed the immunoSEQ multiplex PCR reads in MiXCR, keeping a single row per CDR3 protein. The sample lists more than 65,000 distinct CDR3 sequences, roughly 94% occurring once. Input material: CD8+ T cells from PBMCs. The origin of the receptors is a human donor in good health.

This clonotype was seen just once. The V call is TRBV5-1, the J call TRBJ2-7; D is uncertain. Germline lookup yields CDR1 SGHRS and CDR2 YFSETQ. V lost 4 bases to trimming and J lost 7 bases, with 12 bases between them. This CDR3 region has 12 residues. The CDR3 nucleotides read TGCGCCAGCAGCCTGCAGAAGGGTGAGCAGTACTTC. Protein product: CASSLQKGEQYF.

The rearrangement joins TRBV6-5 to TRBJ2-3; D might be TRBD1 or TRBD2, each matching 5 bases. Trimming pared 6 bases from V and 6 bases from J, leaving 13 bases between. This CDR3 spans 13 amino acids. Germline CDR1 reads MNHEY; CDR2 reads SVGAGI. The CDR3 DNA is TGTGCCAGCAGACTCACGTGGGGGGATACGCAGTATTTT. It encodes CASRLTWGDTQYF.

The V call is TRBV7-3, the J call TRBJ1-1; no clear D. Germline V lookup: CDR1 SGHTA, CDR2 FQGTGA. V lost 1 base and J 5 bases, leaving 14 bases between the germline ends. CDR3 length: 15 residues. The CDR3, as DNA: TGTGCCAGCAGCTTAAATCTGGCGAAGGAGACTGAAGCTTTCTTT. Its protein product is CASSLNLAKETEAFF.

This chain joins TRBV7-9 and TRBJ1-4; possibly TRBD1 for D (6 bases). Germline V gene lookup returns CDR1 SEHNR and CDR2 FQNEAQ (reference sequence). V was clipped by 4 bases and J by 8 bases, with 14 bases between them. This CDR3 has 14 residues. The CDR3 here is CASSSNREREKLFF. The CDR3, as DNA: TGTGCCAGCAGCTCAAACAGGGAAAGGGAAAAACTGTTTTTT.

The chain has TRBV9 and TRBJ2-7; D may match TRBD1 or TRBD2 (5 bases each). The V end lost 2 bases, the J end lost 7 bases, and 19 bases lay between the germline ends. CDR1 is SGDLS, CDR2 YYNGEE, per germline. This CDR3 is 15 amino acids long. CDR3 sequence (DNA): TGTGCCAGCAGCGTTGGGACGTCCAACGGGGAAGAGCAGTACTTC. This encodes CASSVGTSNGEEQYF. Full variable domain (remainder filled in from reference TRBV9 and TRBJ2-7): DSGVTQTPKHLITATGQRVTLRCSPRSGDLSVYWYQQSLDQGLQFLIQYYNGEERAKGNILERFSAQQFPDLHSELNLSSLELGDSALYFCASSVGTSNGEEQYFGPGTRLTVT.

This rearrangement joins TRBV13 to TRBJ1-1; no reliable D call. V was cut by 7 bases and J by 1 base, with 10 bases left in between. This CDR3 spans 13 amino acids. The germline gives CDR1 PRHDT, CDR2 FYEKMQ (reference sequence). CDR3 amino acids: CASTREPNTEAFF. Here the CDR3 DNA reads TGTGCCAGCACCCGAGAGCCGAACACTGAAGCTTTCTTT.

The CDR3 coding sequence is TGTGCCAGTAGTAGCGACAGGGGGCGTGCTGGGGCCAACGTCCTGACTTTC. It specifies CASSSDRGRAGANVLTF. This chain connects TRBV19 to TRBJ2-6, with 10 bases that match TRBD1. CDR3 size: 17 residues. Germline lookup yields CDR1 LNHDA and CDR2 SQIVND (reference sequence). V shed 4 bases and J 2 bases; nucleotides not matched to a gene: 5.